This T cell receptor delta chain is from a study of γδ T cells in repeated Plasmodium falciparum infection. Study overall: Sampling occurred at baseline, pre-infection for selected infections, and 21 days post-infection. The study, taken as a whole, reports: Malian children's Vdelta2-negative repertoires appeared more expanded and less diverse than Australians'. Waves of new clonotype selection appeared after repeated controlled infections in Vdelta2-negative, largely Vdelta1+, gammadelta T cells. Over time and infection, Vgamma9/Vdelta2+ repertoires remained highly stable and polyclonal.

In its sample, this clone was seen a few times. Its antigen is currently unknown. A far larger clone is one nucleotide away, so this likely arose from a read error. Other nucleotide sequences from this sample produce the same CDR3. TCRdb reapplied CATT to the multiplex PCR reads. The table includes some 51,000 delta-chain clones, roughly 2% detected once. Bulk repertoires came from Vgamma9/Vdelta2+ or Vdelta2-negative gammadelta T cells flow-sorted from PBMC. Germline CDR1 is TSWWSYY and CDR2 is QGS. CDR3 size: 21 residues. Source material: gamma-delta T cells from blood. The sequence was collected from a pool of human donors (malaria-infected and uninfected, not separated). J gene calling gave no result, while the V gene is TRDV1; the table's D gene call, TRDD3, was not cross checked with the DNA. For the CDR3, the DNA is TGTGCTCTTGGGAGGTTTCTCTTAGGGCTGGGGATGCCCCATCAGCATATCGGACTAATCTTT. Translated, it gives CALGRFLLGLGMPHQHIGLIF.